This is a list of T cell receptor beta chains from one sample in a study of blood T cell repertoires in COVID-19. Data came from immunoSEQ multiplex PCR; TCRdb stores just in-frame clones and leaves some out. The data hold 130,000 to 150,000 clones, with 84% observed a single time. Specimen: peripheral blood. The receptors here all came from a human donor in a cohort sampled during active COVID-19. Both conserved end residues are part of each CDR3.

v_gene: TRBV5-1; j_gene: TRBJ1-1; CDR3aa: CASSLGGGAEAFF
v_gene: TRBV4-2; j_gene: TRBJ1-2; CDR3aa: CASSPEMNSNGYTF
v_gene: TRBV6-5; j_gene: TRBJ1-5; CDR3aa: CASSQARNQPQHF
v_gene: TRBV28; j_gene: TRBJ1-5; CDR3aa: CASSHRDNQPQHF
v_gene: TRBV30; j_gene: TRBJ1-2; CDR3aa: CAWISGTGGAMGGYTF
v_gene: TRBV18; j_gene: TRBJ2-7; CDR3aa: CASSPGTENEQYF
v_gene: TRBV9; j_gene: TRBJ2-1; CDR3aa: CASSSGPGLAPYNEQFF
v_gene: TRBV19; j_gene: TRBJ2-7; CDR3aa: CASSIPGDTSYEQYF
v_gene: TRBV7-8; j_gene: TRBJ2-5; CDR3aa: CASSPYGRLGETQYF
v_gene: TRBV6-1; j_gene: TRBJ2-2; CDR3aa: CASSDGGPRRTGELFF